This passage covers 10 T cell receptor beta chains from one sample sequenced in a study of blood T cell repertoires in COVID-19. Produced via immunoSEQ multiplex PCR; TCRdb's table is partial and in-frame only. The profile shows a few hundred thousand clones, 70% to 90% of them singletons. Source material: peripheral blood. These receptors were obtained from a woman aged 25 to 39 with COVID-19, enrolled during active disease.

This clone occurred once. The sample contains more than one DNA sequence encoding this CDR3. The V call is TRBV7-2, the J call TRBJ1-5; possibly TRBD1 for D (5 bases). Germline CDR1 reads SGHTA; CDR2 reads FQGNSA. V lost 0 bases to trimming and J lost 6 bases, with 9 bases between them. The CDR3 spans 14 residues. CDR3 amino acids: CASSLAGGGQPQHF. Written as DNA, the CDR3 is TGTGCCAGCAGCTTAGCGGGGGGTGGTCAGCCCCAGCATTTT. Supplemented by reference TRBV7-2 and TRBJ1-5, the full variable domain reads GAGVSQSPSNKVTEKGKDVELRCDPISGHTALYWYRQSLGQGLEFLIYFQGNSAPDKSGLPSDRFSAERTGGSVSTLTIQRTQQEDSAVYLCASSLAGGGQPQHFGDGTRLSIL.

This clone was detected once. V and J are TRBV19 and TRBJ2-7; TRBD2 is a possible D gene (6 bases). Germline V CDR1 and CDR2: LNHDA, SQIVND (reference sequence). The CDR3 spans 14 residues. Trimming stripped 2 bases from V and 0 bases from J, with 8 bases between. CDR3 in DNA: TGTGCCAGTAGTATACGGGAGTTCTCCTACGAGCAGTACTTC. It yields the protein CASSIREFSYEQYF.

The chain is built from TRBV5-1 and TRBJ2-3; the D gene is possibly TRBD2 (5 bases). Trimming stripped 3 bases from V and 0 bases from J, with 8 bases between. CDR1 and CDR2 (germline): SGHRS, YFSETQ. This CDR3 contains 14 residues. CDR3 in DNA: TGCGCCAGCAGCTCGGACTCAAGCACAGATACGCAGTATTTT. This codes for CASSSDSSTDTQYF.

The V call is TRBV12-3 or TRBV12-4, the J call TRBJ1-6; D unresolved. Trimming removed 0 bases from V and 10 bases from J, with 7 bases in between. This CDR3 comprises 13 residues. CDR3 in amino acids: CASSLANSSPLHF. For the CDR3, the DNA is TGTGCCAGCAGTTTAGCGAACAGCTCACCCCTCCACTTT.

The table lists this clone with a few counts. The chain carries TRBV24-1 and TRBJ2-1; 8 bases fit TRBD2. The trim removed 7 bases at V and 3 bases at J, leaving 13 bases unmatched. Germline V gene data show CDR1 as KGHDR and CDR2 as SFDVKD. This CDR3 comprises 17 residues. The CDR3 sequence is CATRGPIAGSLYNEQFF. The CDR3 region has the DNA TGTGCCACCAGGGGTCCCATAGCGGGATCTCTCTACAATGAGCAGTTCTTC.

V and J are TRBV28 and TRBJ1-2; 7 nucleotides line up with TRBD1. With 4 bases clipped from V and 4 bases from J, the junction kept 3 bases outside the gene matches. Germline CDR1 MDHEN, CDR2 SYDVKM. This CDR3 is built from 13 residues. The CDR3 DNA sequence: TGTGCCAGCAGTTCAGGGACAGCCTATGGCTACACCTTC. Protein product: CASSSGTAYGYTF.

As to this clone: Different DNA sequences within this sample yield the same CDR3. The chain combines TRBV7-2 with TRBJ2-1, with TRBD2 identical over 12 bases. J lost 7 bases, V lost 0 bases, and 1 base had no gene match. The germline CDR1 and CDR2 sequences are SGHTA and FQGNSA. The CDR3 runs to 15 residues. DNA for the CDR3: TGTGCCAGCAGCTTAGCGGGACTAGCGGGTAATGAGCAGTTCTTC. Translation: CASSLAGLAGNEQFF.

V and J are TRBV4-3 and TRBJ2-5; 10 bases are a match to TRBD2. This CDR3 comprises 17 residues. Germline-derived CDR1 and CDR2 are LGHNA and YSLEER. J lost 7 bases, V lost 4 bases, and 15 bases had no gene match. The CDR3 loop is CASSPGDQERGGVTQYF. DNA of the CDR3: TGCGCCAGCAGCCCCGGCGATCAGGAGCGGGGGGGGGTGACCCAGTACTTC.

The chain carries TRBV7-2 and TRBJ2-1, with TRBD2 matching 7 bases. The V and J ends lost 0 bases and 3 bases, in that order; junction bases with no gene match: 5. CDR1 SGHTA and CDR2 FQGNSA come from the germline V gene. CDR3 size: 16 residues. The DNA for the CDR3 is TGTGCCAGCAGCTTAGCTAGCGGGCTATTCTACAATGAGCAGTTCTTC. This translates into CASSLASGLFYNEQFF.

This CDR3 reads CASSQRTGLNSPLHF. DNA for the CDR3: TGTGCCAGCAGCCAAAGGACAGGTCTTAATTCACCCCTCCACTTT. V and J are TRBV14 and TRBJ1-6, with 7 bases matching TRBD1. Per germline, CDR1 SGHDN and CDR2 FVKESK. The junction had 4 bases not matched to a gene; V was cut back by 2 bases and J by 6 bases. The CDR3 loop spans 15 amino acids.